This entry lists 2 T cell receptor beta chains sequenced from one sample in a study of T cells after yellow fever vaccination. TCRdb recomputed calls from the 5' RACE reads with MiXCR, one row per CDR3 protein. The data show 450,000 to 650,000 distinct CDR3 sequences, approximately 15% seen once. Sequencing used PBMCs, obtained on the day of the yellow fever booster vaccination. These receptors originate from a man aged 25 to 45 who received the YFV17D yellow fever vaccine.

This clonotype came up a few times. The DNA of the CDR3 is TGCGCCAGCAGAGACAGTGTGGGCGAGCAGTACTTC. It encodes CASRDSVGEQYF. This sequence joins TRBV5-1 and TRBJ2-7, with D perhaps TRBD1 (5 bases). The CDR3 covers 12 residues. The germline CDR1 and CDR2 sequences are SGHRS and YFSETQ. Trimming stripped 5 bases from V and 6 bases from J, with 12 bases between.

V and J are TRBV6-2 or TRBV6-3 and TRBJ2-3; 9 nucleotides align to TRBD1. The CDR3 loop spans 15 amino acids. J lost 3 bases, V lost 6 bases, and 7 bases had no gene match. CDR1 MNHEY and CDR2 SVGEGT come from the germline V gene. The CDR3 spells CASSPGTGKTDTQYF. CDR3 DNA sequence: TGTGCCAGCAGCCCCGGGACAGGGAAGACAGATACGCAGTATTTT.